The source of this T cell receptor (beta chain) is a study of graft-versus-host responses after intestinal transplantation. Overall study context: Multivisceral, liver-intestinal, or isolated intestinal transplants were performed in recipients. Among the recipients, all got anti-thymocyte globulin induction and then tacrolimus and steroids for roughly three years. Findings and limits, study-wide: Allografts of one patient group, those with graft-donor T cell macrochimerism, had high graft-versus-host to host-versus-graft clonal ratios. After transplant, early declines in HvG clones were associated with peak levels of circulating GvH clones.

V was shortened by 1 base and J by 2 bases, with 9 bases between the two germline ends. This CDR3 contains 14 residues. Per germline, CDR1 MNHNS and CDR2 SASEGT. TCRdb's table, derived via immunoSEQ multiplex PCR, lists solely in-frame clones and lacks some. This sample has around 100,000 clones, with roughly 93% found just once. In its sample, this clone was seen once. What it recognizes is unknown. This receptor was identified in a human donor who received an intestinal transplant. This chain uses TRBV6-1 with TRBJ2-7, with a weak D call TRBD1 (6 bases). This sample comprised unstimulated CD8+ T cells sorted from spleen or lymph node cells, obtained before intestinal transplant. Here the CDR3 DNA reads TGTGCCAGCAGTGAAGTGGACAGAACCTACGAGCAGTACTTC. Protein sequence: CASSEVDRTYEQYF.